The clone carrying this T cell receptor beta chain was seen ten or more times. Its antigen is currently unknown. The sample originates from a study of read filtering for tumor transcriptome and immune sequencing. Turning to the study itself: DNase treatment preceded whole-transcriptome library preparation.

Overall study findings and caveats: Sorted CD138-negative bone marrow cells were not purified T cells. RNA-seq captured clonotypes less deeply and reliably than IR-seq. Without single-read clonotypes, shared clonotype proportions correlated more between IR-seq and RNA-seq.

From 400 to 450 ng of RNA, a library with molecular barcoded alpha/delta and beta/gamma adaptors was made. TCRdb ran MiXCR on the reads and lists one entry per CDR3 protein. The repertoire has over 50,000 distinct CDR3 sequences, roughly 19% of them found once; the top ten carry roughly 10%. Trimming cost V 6 bases and J 1 base; bases outside gene matches: 10. This CDR3 spans 17 amino acids. Per the germline V gene, CDR1 is ENHRY and CDR2 is SYGVKD. The sample taken for sequencing was a population of CD138-negative cells sorted from bone marrow. The V call is TRBV10-3, the J call TRBJ2-5; 11 positions match TRBD2. This TCR was sampled from a donor over 35 with multiple myeloma. CDR3 sequence: CAISSGGTSGLQETQYF. In nucleotides, the CDR3 is TGTGCCATCAGCTCTGGCGGGACTAGCGGACTCCAAGAGACCCAGTACTTC.